One TCR beta chain is described in this entry. With 0 bases clipped from V and 5 bases from J, the junction kept 6 bases outside the gene matches. Germline lookup yields CDR1 MNHEY and CDR2 SMNVEV (reference sequence). The CDR3 contains 16 residues. The data were produced by immunoSEQ multiplex PCR, yet TCRdb's version contains in-frame clones alone and is incomplete. The table has tens of thousands of clones, approximately 87% seen once; the top ten hold roughly 4.2%. These data originate in a study of technical replicates of blood from several donors. V usage is TRBV27 and J usage is TRBJ2-2; 7 bases line up with TRBD2. This TCR was sampled from a human donor in good health. Some clones in this sample may be carry-over from other donors' samples. The sample taken for sequencing was PBMCs. The CDR3 sequence is CASSLSVGRLTGELFF. As DNA, the CDR3 is TGTGCCAGCAGTTTATCTGTCGGGAGGTTGACCGGGGAGCTGTTTTTT.